The entry below gives a single T cell receptor (beta chain) sequence along with its context. Study processing details: It was from reference gene primer amplification that nucleated cell counts were estimated. Profiled with immunoSEQ multiplex PCR; TCRdb holds only in-frame clones, not every one. That table supplies the V and J calls and clone size; D and trimming were determined from the DNA. The profile covers tens of thousands of clones, with around three quarters appearing a single time and 15% to 20% taken by the ten largest. This CDR3 contains 13 residues. Germline trimming cut 3 bases from V and 8 bases from J; bases unmatched to any gene: 5. CDR1 and CDR2 from the germline V gene are MNHEY and SMNVEV (reference sequence). The sample belongs to a study of blood T cell repertoires in COVID-19. On the study more broadly: Sites across the United States, Italy and Spain contributed samples from acute and convalescent COVID-19. From T cells, B-cell-depleted T cells, or PBMCs came the material, which was cDNA or gDNA.

This sequence was found in a woman aged 80 or over with acute or convalescent COVID-19. Source material: peripheral blood. The chain employs TRBV27 and TRBJ1-1; 8 positions match TRBD1. Here the CDR3 reads CASSLGRGQEAFF. CDR3 nucleotides: TGTGCCAGCAGTTTGGGCAGGGGGCAAGAAGCTTTCTTT.